This T cell receptor beta chain stems from a study of blood T cell repertoires in COVID-19. Study in general: Donors in the United States, Italy and Spain gave samples during acute or convalescent COVID-19.

This clone was seen only once. Per germline, CDR1 LGHDT and CDR2 YNNKEL (reference sequence). CDR3 length: 15 residues. The V and J ends lost 1 base and 0 bases, in that order; junction bases with no gene match: 2. Followed over time, Seattle patients had been enrolled while infection was active. The data were produced by immunoSEQ multiplex PCR, yet TCRdb's version contains in-frame clones alone and is incomplete. The repertoire holds nearly 350,000 clones, with more than 75% as singletons. The specimen was peripheral blood. This chain links TRBV3-1 (or the pseudogene TRBV3-2) with TRBJ2-5; 7 nucleotides line up with TRBD1. This receptor was taken from a woman between 45 and 65 years old with COVID-19, enrolled during active disease. The CDR3 protein is CASSQGDRHQETQYF. In nucleotides, the CDR3 is TGTGCCAGCAGCCAAGGGGACAGACACCAAGAGACCCAGTACTTC.